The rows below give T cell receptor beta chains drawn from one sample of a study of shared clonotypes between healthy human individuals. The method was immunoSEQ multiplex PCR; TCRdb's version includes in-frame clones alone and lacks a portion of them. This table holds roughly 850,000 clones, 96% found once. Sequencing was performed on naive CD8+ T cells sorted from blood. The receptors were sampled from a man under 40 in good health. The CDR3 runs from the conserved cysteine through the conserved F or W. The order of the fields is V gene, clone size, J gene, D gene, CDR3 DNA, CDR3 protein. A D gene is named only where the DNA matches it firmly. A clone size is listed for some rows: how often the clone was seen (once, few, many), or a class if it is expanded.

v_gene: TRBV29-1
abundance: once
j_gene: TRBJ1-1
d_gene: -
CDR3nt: TGCAGCGTTGAAGGCGCCCGGGGGAACACTGAAGCTTTCTTT
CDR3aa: CSVEGARGNTEAFF

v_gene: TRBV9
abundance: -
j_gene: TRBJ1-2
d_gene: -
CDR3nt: TGTGCCAGCCGACGCGGCGGTGGCTACACCTTC
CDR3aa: CASRRGGGYTF

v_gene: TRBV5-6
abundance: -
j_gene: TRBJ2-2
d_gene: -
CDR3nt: TGTGCCAGCAGCTTGTCCGCGTACGGGGAGCTGTTTTTT
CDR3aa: CASSLSAYGELFF

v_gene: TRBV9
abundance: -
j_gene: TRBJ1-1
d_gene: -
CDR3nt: TGTGCCAGCAGCGGGGGAAACACTGAAGCTTTCTTT
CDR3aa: CASSGGNTEAFF

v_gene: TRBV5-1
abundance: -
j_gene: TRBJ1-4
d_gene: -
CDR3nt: TGCGCCAGCAGCCCCAGCTTGGGGGTCTTGAGTGAAAAACTGTTTTTT
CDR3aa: CASSPSLGVLSEKLFF

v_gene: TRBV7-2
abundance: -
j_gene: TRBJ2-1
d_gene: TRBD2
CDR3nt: TGTGCCAGCAGCTTATCCTTAGCGGGACCCTCCTACAATGAGCAGTTCTTC
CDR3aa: CASSLSLAGPSYNEQFF

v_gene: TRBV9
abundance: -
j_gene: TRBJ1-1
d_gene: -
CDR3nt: TGTGCCAGCAGCGCCACAACGGGGTTCACTGAAGCTTTCTTT
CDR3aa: CASSATTGFTEAFF

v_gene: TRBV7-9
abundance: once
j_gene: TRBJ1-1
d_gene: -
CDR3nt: TGTGCCAGCAGCTTAGGCGCCAGTGAAGCTTTCTTT
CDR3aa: CASSLGASEAFF

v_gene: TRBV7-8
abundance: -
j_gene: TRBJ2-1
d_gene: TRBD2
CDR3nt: TGTGCCAGCAGCTTAGCACCGGGAGGGCCAGGAATCTATGAGCAGTTCTTC
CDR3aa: CASSLAPGGPGIYEQFF

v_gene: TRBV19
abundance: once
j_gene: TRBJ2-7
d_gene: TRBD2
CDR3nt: TGTGCCAGTAGTACGTGGACTAGCGGGGACTACGAGCAGTACTTC
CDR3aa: CASSTWTSGDYEQYF

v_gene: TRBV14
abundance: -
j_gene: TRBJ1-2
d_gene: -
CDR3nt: TGTGCCAGCAGCCTCATAGCAGGTTTCCGCTATGGCTACACCTTC
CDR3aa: CASSLIAGFRYGYTF

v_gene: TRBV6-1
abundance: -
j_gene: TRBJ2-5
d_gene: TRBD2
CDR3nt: TGTGCCAGCAGTGAAGTTGGCTACTTTAGCGGGAGGTTTCCAGGCGGGGGAGAGACCCAGTACTTC
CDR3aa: CASSEVGYFSGRFPGGGETQYF

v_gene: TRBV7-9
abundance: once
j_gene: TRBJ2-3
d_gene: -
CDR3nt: TGTGCCAGCAACCCCGGCAGGGGGGGAGGGCAGTATTTT
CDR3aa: CASNPGRGGGQYF

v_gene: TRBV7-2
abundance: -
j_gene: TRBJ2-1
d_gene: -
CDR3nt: TGTGCCAGCAGCTTAGTTCCAGGGAGTAGCAGAACCAGTTACAATGAGCAGTTCTTC
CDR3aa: CASSLVPGSSRTSYNEQFF

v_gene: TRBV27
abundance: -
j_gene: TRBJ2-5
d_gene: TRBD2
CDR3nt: TGTGCCAGCAGTTCTCTAGCGGGCCTCCAAGAGACCCAGTACTTC
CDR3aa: CASSSLAGLQETQYF

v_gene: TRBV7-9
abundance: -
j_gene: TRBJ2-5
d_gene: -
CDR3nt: TGTGCCAGCAGCTCCTCATGGACCCACCAAGAGACCCAGTACTTC
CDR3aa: CASSSSWTHQETQYF

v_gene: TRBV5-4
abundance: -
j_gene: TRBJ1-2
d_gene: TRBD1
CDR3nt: TGTGCCAGCAGCTCTACCGGGACAGGATATGGCTACACCTTC
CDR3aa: CASSSTGTGYGYTF

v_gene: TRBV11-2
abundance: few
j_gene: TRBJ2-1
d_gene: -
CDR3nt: TGTGCCAGCCAAGGTGGGATGGCTTTAAGGGATGAGCAGTTCTTC
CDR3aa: CASQGGMALRDEQFF

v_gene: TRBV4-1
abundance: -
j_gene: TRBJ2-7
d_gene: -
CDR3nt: TGCGCCAGCAGCCAAGGTTTTGGCGGGTCCTCCTACGAGCAGTACTTC
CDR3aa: CASSQGFGGSSYEQYF

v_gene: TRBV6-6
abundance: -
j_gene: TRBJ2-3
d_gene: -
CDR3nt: TGTGCCAGCAGTTACTTTCAGGGTAGCACAGATACGCAGTATTTT
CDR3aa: CASSYFQGSTDTQYF

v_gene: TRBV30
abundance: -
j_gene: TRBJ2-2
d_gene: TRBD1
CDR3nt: TGTGCCTGGGACAGGGTGGACTTCACCGGGGAGCTGTTTTTT
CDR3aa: CAWDRVDFTGELFF

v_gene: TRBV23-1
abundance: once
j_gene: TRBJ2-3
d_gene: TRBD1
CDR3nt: TGCGCCAGCATCCGGGACAGGGGATTCACAGATACGCAGTATTTT
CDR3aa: CASIRDRGFTDTQYF

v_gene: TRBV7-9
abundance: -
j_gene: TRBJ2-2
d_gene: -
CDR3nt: TGTGCCAGCATAAACGACACCGGGGAGCTGTTTTTT
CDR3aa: CASINDTGELFF

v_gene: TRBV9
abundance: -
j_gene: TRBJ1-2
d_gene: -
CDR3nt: TGTGCCAGCAGCGTAAGGAGTAACTATGGCTACACCTTC
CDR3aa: CASSVRSNYGYTF

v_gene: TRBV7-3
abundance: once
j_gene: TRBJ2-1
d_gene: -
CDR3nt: TGTGCCAGCAGCTTATCGATGACAGAAATCAATGAGCAGTTCTTC
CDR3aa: CASSLSMTEINEQFF

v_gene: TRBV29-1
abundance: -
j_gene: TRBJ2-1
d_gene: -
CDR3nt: TGCAGCGCTCGACCCCTTAACAATGAGCAGTTCTTC
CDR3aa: CSARPLNNEQFF

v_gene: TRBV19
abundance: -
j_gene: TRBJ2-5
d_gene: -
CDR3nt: TGTGCCAGTTCCGGGACATTAGGGGAGACCCAGTACTTC
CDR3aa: CASSGTLGETQYF

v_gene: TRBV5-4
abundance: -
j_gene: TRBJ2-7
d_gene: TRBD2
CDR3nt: TGTGCCACCCAGCGGGGGAGCTCCTACGAGCAGTACTTC
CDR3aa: CATQRGSSYEQYF

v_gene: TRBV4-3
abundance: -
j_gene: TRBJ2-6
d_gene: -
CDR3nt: TGCGCCAGCAGCCAAGACGGGGTCGAGCGCGAATCTGCGGCCAACGTCCTGACTTTC
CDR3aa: CASSQDGVERESAANVLTF

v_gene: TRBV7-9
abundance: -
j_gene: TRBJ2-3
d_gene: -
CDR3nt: TGTGCCAGCAGCGCCCGCCGGCTAGGTAGATACACAGATACGCAGTATTTT
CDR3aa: CASSARRLGRYTDTQYF

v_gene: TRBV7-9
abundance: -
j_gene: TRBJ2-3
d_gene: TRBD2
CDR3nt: TGTGCCAGCAGCTTAACAGACCCGGGACTAGCGAGCACAGATACGCAGTATTTT
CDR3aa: CASSLTDPGLASTDTQYF

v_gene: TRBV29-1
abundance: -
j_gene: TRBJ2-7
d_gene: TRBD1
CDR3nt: TGCAGCGTTGAAGATTTGCAGGGGGCATCCTACGAGCAGTACTTC
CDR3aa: CSVEDLQGASYEQYF

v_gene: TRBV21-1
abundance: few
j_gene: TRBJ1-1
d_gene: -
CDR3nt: TGTGCCAGCAGGTGGCGCTACACAATTCGCACTGAAGCTTTCTTT
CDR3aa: CASRWRYTIRTEAFF